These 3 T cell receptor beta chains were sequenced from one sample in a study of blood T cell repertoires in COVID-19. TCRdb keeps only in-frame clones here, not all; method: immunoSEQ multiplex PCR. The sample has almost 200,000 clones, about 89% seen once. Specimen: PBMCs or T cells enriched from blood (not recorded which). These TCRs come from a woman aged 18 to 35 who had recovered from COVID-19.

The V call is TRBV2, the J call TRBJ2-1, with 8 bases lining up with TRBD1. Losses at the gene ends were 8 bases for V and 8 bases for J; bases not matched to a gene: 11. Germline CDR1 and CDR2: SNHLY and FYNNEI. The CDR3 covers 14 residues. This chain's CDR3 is CASDSGTGADEQFF. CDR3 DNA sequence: TGTGCCAGCGATTCCGGGACAGGAGCTGATGAGCAGTTCTTC. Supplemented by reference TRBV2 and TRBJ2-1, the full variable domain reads EPEVTQTPSHQVTQMGQEVILRCVPISNHLYFYWYRQILGQKVEFLVSFYNNEISEKSEIFDDQFSVERPDGSNFTLKIRSTKLEDSAMYFCASDSGTGADEQFFGPGTRLTVL.

CDR3 sequence reads: CSARRGTGYTF. The CDR3 DNA follows: TGCAGTGCTAGAAGGGGGACAGGCTACACCTTC. The chain has TRBV20-1 and TRBJ1-2; perhaps TRBD1 as D (6 bases). V dropped 2 bases and J dropped 8 bases, with 9 bases sitting between them. CDR3 length: 11 residues. Germline CDR1 reads DFQATT; CDR2 reads SNEGSKA (reference sequence).

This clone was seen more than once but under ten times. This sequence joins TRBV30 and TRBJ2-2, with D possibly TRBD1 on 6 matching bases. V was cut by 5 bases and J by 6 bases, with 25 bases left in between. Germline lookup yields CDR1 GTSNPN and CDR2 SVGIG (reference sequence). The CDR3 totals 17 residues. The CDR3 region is CAWARAGAARSSGELFF. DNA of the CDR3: TGTGCCTGGGCCAGGGCAGGGGCGGCGCGGAGTTCCGGGGAGCTGTTTTTT.